At least ten counts were recorded for the clone carrying this T cell receptor (beta chain). Its antigen is currently unknown. Individual cDNA molecules had unique molecular identifiers attached to them by the library. MiXCR, run by TCRdb on the RACE reads, gives a single entry per CDR3 protein. The profile shows around 110,000 distinct CDR3 sequences, 9% to 14% of them singletons. Germline-derived CDR1 and CDR2 are MNHEY and SVGAGI. Deletions cut 6 bases from V and 5 bases from J, with 11 bases between. The CDR3 spans 13 residues. These data originate in a study of human T cells and chemical hapten exposure. Specified time point: patch test 1, 2 weeks after DPC sensitization. Described treatment: therapeutic diphenylcyclopropenone sensitization with weekly scalp DPC. Notes on the study in general: There were significantly more large CDR3 similarity clusters among expanded TCRs than among controls. Sensitization with DPC brought no change to TCRs above 1 in 1000 in frequency.

This receptor was taken from a woman between 50 and 59 years old with alopecia areata. Some clones in this sample may be carry-over from other donors' samples. The sample here was whole blood, taken in connection with sensitization to the hapten diphenylcyclopropenone (DPC). The rearrangement joins TRBV6-5 to TRBJ2-1; perhaps TRBD2 as D (5 bases). CDR3 in DNA: TGTGCCAGCAGGAGGGTACAGCACAATGAGCAGTTCTTC. It is translated as CASRRVQHNEQFF.